The 24 T cell receptor beta chains below all came from one sample that was sequenced in a study of blood T cells in healthy people across ages. Using a J-beta primer mix together with a sample-barcoded 5' primer, a second PCR was run for roughly 6 to 12 cycles. Via MiXCR, TCRdb re-called the 5' RACE reads, giving one row per CDR3 protein. The sample has more than 650,000 distinct CDR3 sequences; about 53% are singletons. The sample taken for sequencing was blood. These receptors were collected from a man older than 75 in good health.

This clonotype has only a few counts. The genes are TRBV12-3 or TRBV12-4 and TRBJ2-2, with TRBD1 as a possible D gene (6 bases). Trimming left V 6 bases short and J 0 bases short, with 17 bases between. This CDR3 is built from 17 residues. The CDR3 nucleotides are TGTGCCAGCAGCCCCCTTTTAAGGACAGCGAACACCGGGGAGCTGTTTTTT. It yields the protein CASSPLLRTANTGELFF.

This clonotype was observed a handful of times. V and J are TRBV29-1 and TRBJ2-7, with 8 nucleotides matching TRBD1. The germline CDR1 and CDR2 sequences are SQVTM and ANQGSEA. The ends lost 8 bases at V and 5 bases at J; junction bases unmatched: 8. The CDR3 length is 12 residues. The CDR3 sequence is CSTQGDTHEQYF. As DNA, the CDR3 is TGCAGCACACAGGGGGATACCCACGAGCAGTACTTC.

This clonotype was seen a handful of times. This chain uses TRBV27 with TRBJ2-1, with D possibly TRBD1 on 5 matching bases. CDR1 MNHEY and CDR2 SMNVEV come from the germline V gene (reference sequence). The germline V and J ends were trimmed by 6 bases and 10 bases, with 16 bases remaining between them. The CDR3 loop spans 13 amino acids. DNA of the CDR3: TGTGCCAGCAGGCAGCTCCCCAGGGTGGAGCAGTTCTTC. This gives the protein CASRQLPRVEQFF.

The chain links TRBV21-1 to TRBJ2-5; the table calls TRBD1, which could not be checked here. TRBV21-1 is annotated as a pseudogene. This CDR3 region has 18 residues. The CDR3: CASSFRGTEGSTGGAQYF. The DNA for the CDR3 is TGTGCCAGCAGCTTTCGGGGGACAGAGGGGTCCACGGGGGGGGCCCAGTACTTC.

V is TRBV24-1 and J is TRBJ2-1; TRBD1 agrees at 7 bases. J lost 1 base, V lost 7 bases, and 3 bases had no gene match. The CDR3 has 14 amino acids. CDR1 is KGHDR, CDR2 SFDVKD, per germline. The CDR3 sequence: CATSRTGSYNEQFF. CDR3 bases: TGTGCCACCAGCCGGACAGGATCCTACAATGAGCAGTTCTTC.

This clonotype was recorded only once. V and J are TRBV11-2 and TRBJ2-5; TRBD1 aligns across 12 bases. The V and J ends lost 1 base and 1 base, in that order; junction bases with no gene match: 4. Germline assignment: CDR1 SGHAT and CDR2 FQNNGV. The CDR3 consists of 17 residues. The CDR3 nucleotides are TGTGCCAGCAGCTTAGGGGGACAGGGGGCTGTCCAAGAGACCCAGTACTTC. Amino acid sequence: CASSLGGQGAVQETQYF.

This clonotype came up once. Germline is not matched at one junction end, which may reflect a read error. The chain combines TRBV7-9 with TRBJ2-5; D unresolved. The assigned J gene may be wrong: the sequence end matches TRBJ2-7 better. This CDR3 region has 12 residues. Germline V CDR1 and CDR2: SEHNR, FQNEAQ (reference sequence). CDR3 nucleotides: TGTGCCGGCAGCGTCGAGGTCTACGAGCAGTACTTC. Protein: CAGSVEVYEQYF.

The J gene is TRBJ2-7, the V gene TRBV28; possibly TRBD2 for D (5 bases). The CDR3 is 13 amino acids. V was pared by 10 bases and J by 1 base, with 14 bases between. Germline CDR1 and CDR2: MDHEN and SYDVKM. CDR3: CATGLLTSYEQYF. The CDR3, as DNA: TGTGCCACCGGACTCCTAACTTCCTACGAGCAGTACTTC.

On this clonotype: This may come from a read error, since a much larger clone is one base off. The gene calls are TRBV7-8 and TRBJ2-1; 7 bases are shared with TRBD1. The better agreement between TRBJ2-7 and the DNA end casts doubt on the J call. This CDR3 comprises 16 residues. Germline V gene lookup returns CDR1 SGHVS and CDR2 FQNEAQ. CDR3 DNA: TGTGCCAGCAGCTTAGTACTGACAGGGAGTTACAATGAGCAGTACTTC. Translation gives CASSLVLTGSYNEQYF.

Remarks on this clonotype: The junction departs from the called germline gene at one end, perhaps through a read error. The chain carries TRBV27 and TRBJ1-5; tentatively, D is TRBD1 (5 bases). The CDR3 is 15 residues long. From germline, CDR1 is MNHEY and CDR2 SMNVEV (reference sequence). The chain's CDR3 is CASSLVRGSGQPQHF. In DNA, the CDR3 is TGCGCCAGCAGCCTAGTTCGGGGGTCGGGTCAGCCCCAGCATTTT.

This clonotype has more than one count but fewer than ten. The chain has TRBV28 and TRBJ2-3, with 11 positions matching TRBD2. The CDR3 spans 15 residues. CDR1 MDHEN and CDR2 SYDVKM come from the germline V gene. The V and J ends lost 7 bases and 5 bases, in that order; junction bases with no gene match: 8. Here the CDR3 reads CASTPTSGIRDTQYF. CDR3 DNA: TGTGCCAGCACCCCGACTAGCGGGATAAGAGATACGCAGTATTTT. Drawing the rest from reference TRBV28 and TRBJ2-3, the complete variable domain is DVKVTQSSRYLVKRTGEKVFLECVQDMDHENMFWYRQDPGLGLRLIYFSYDVKMKEKGDIPEGYSVSREKKERFSLILESASTNQTSMYLCASTPTSGIRDTQYFGPGTRLTVL.

V gene TRBV7-2 combines with J gene TRBJ2-5, with 12 bases that match TRBD2. The CDR3 extends over 17 amino acids. V shed 5 bases and J 11 bases; nucleotides not matched to a gene: 18. The V gene's germline CDR1 is SGHTA and CDR2 FQGNSA. As DNA, the CDR3 is TGTGCCAGCAGCGGCCAGACGACTAGCGGGAGAACTCTGGGACAGTACTTC. This gives the protein CASSGQTTSGRTLGQYF.

The genes are TRBV2 and TRBJ1-2; 8 bases map to TRBD1. The CDR3 has 15 residues. Germline loops: CDR1 SNHLY, CDR2 FYNNEI. Trimming removed 3 bases from V and 4 bases from J; junction bases left unmatched: 7. The CDR3 DNA sequence: TGTGCCAGCAGTGAGGCTACAGGGGGGGGCTATGGCTACACCTTC. Residues: CASSEATGGGYGYTF.

The chain employs TRBV5-1 and TRBJ2-1, with 7 bases matching TRBD2. V lost 0 bases, J lost 8 bases, and 8 bases stayed unmatched. CDR1 is SGHRS and CDR2 is YFSETQ in the germline V gene. CDR3 length: 15 residues. CDR3 region: CASSLGSSGGDEQFF. CDR3 DNA sequence: TGCGCCAGCAGCTTGGGCTCTAGCGGAGGGGATGAGCAGTTCTTC.

V is TRBV9 and J is TRBJ2-3; 16 positions agree with TRBD2. The CDR3 runs to 20 residues. The V gene end was trimmed by 2 bases and the J gene end by 2 bases; junction bases not matched to a gene: 11. Germline CDR1 reads SGDLS; CDR2 reads YYNGEE. The CDR3 DNA reads as TGTGCCAGCAGCGTTTCCCCGGGGACTAGCGGGAGGGTCGTCACAGATACGCAGTATTTT. Translation gives CASSVSPGTSGRVVTDTQYF.

V gene TRBV20-1 combines with J gene TRBJ1-5, with no clear D. V was trimmed by 6 bases and J by 4 bases, leaving 10 bases between them. Germline V lookup: CDR1 DFQATT, CDR2 SNEGSKA (reference sequence). The CDR3 covers 12 residues. CDR3 sequence: CSARPGNQPQHF. CDR3 coding DNA: TGCAGTGCCCGGCCCGGGAATCAGCCCCAGCATTTT.

This clonotype came up many times. The J gene is TRBJ2-1, the V gene TRBV7-2; 7 bases agree with TRBD1. Germline CDR1 reads SGHTA; CDR2 reads FQGNSA. V shed 2 bases, J shed 6 bases, and the junction held 1 base outside the gene matches. This CDR3 has 13 residues. The CDR3 nucleotides are TGTGCCAGCAGCTTATACAGGGGCAATGAGCAGTTCTTC. Encoded protein: CASSLYRGNEQFF.

The chain has TRBV29-1 and TRBJ1-1; TRBD1 matches 9 bases. The V gene end was trimmed by 0 bases and the J gene end by 13 bases; junction bases not matched to a gene: 6. The germline gives CDR1 SQVTM, CDR2 ANQGSEA. The CDR3 loop spans 12 amino acids. In nucleotides, the CDR3 is TGCAGCGTTGAAGAGGGGACAGGGACCCTTTTCTTT. Translating it yields CSVEEGTGTLFF.

The J gene is TRBJ2-3, the V gene TRBV7-2; no definite D call. The CDR3 contains 12 residues. From germline, CDR1 is SGHTA and CDR2 FQGNSA. V was shortened by 4 bases and J by 6 bases, with 8 bases between the two germline ends. CDR3 sequence reads: CASSYGRDTQYF. The DNA of the CDR3 is TGTGCCAGCAGCTACGGGCGGGATACGCAGTATTTT.

J is TRBJ2-3 and V is TRBV5-1; a weak D match, TRBD2 (5 bases). V was shortened by 7 bases and J by 2 bases, with 14 bases between the two germline ends. The CDR3 runs 14 residues. The germline V gene has CDR1 SGHRS and CDR2 YFSETQ. CDR3 region: CASRTGYSTDTQYF. In nucleotides, the CDR3 is TGCGCCAGCCGCACGGGGTATTCCACAGATACGCAGTATTTT.

The V gene is TRBV24-1, the J gene TRBJ2-5, with 9 bases identical to TRBD1. Germline CDR1 and CDR2: KGHDR and SFDVKD. After removal of 0 bases from V and 2 bases from J, the junction contained 0 bases not matched to a gene. This CDR3 has 15 residues. The chain's CDR3 is CATSDLGTGQETQYF. The DNA of the CDR3 is TGTGCCACCAGTGATTTGGGGACAGGGCAAGAGACCCAGTACTTC.

The chain is built from TRBV6-1 and TRBJ1-1, with no clear D. Germline CDR1 and CDR2: MNHNS and SASEGT. Between the trimmed V and J ends, which lost 5 bases and 2 bases, there was a span of 0 bases. The CDR3 length is 10 residues. As DNA, the CDR3 is TGTGCCAGCAGTAACACTGAAGCTTTCTTT. Its translation: CASSNTEAFF.

This clonotype turned up a few times. The rearrangement links TRBV20-1 to TRBJ1-2; 8 bases are a match to TRBD1. V lost 6 bases to trimming and J lost 2 bases; unmatched junction nucleotides: 2. In germline, CDR1 is DFQATT, CDR2 SNEGSKA (reference sequence). The CDR3 has 12 residues. The DNA for the CDR3 is TGCAGTGCCCGGACAGGGAACTATGGCTACACCTTC. Translating it yields CSARTGNYGYTF.

The chain combines TRBV12-3 or TRBV12-4 with TRBJ2-1, with 7 bases identical to TRBD2. This CDR3 contains 16 residues. The V segment lost 5 bases and the J segment 0 bases; nucleotides outside the gene matches: 7. CDR3 region: CASSSGINPSYNEQFF. CDR3 nucleotides: TGTGCCAGCAGTAGCGGGATTAACCCCTCCTACAATGAGCAGTTCTTC.